The 9 T cell receptor beta chains below were found in one sample sequenced in a study of T cell repertoires in cytomegalovirus infection. TCRdb itself ran the reads through MiXCR, one entry per CDR3 protein. The sample carries some 54,000 distinct CDR3 sequences, around 20% recorded once. For these TCRs, the target antigens are not known. Source: CD8+ T cells from cultured PBMCs, taken from culture after CMV antigen stimulation. These receptors originate from a human donor in good health (CMV status not recorded). Some clones in this sample may be carry-over from other donors' samples.

V is TRBV6-5 and J is TRBJ2-5; TRBD1 is a possible D gene (6 bases). The CDR3 runs to 15 residues. V was pared by 0 bases and J by 5 bases, with 13 bases between. Germline lookup yields CDR1 MNHEY and CDR2 SVGAGI. CDR3 in DNA: TGTGCCAGCAGTTACTCGAATGGGGGCTGGGAGACCCAGTACTTC. Translated: CASSYSNGGWETQYF.

The V and J genes are TRBV12-3 or TRBV12-4 and TRBJ1-2, with 7 bases lining up with TRBD1. This CDR3 has 13 amino acids. After removal of 4 bases from V and 4 bases from J, the junction contained 3 bases not matched to a gene. CDR3 loop: CASSSDRFYGYTF. CDR3 coding DNA: TGTGCCAGCAGTTCGGACAGGTTCTATGGCTACACCTTC.

This clonotype occurred a few times. This rearrangement joins TRBV12-3 or TRBV12-4 to TRBJ2-7, with 9 nucleotides matching TRBD1. This CDR3 comprises 13 residues. V gave up 6 bases and J gave up 4 bases; unmatched junction bases: 4. The CDR3 loop reads CASRSGQGYEQYF. CDR3 nucleotides: TGTGCCAGCAGGTCGGGACAGGGTTACGAGCAGTACTTC.

This clonotype was seen more than once but under ten times. The genes are TRBV12-5 and TRBJ2-3, with D possibly matching TRBD1 (5 bases). The V gene's germline CDR1 is LGHNT and CDR2 FRNRAP. The CDR3 has 15 residues. Between the trimmed V and J ends, which lost 3 bases and 2 bases, there was a span of 12 bases. CDR3 loop: CASGFPRQTTDTQYF. In DNA, the CDR3 is TGTGCTAGTGGTTTTCCTAGACAGACCACAGATACGCAGTATTTT. The full variable domain, its missing parts supplied by reference TRBV12-5 and TRBJ2-3, is DARVTQTPRHKVTEMGQEVTMRCQPILGHNTVFWYRQTMMQGLELLAYFRNRAPLDDSGMPKDRFSAEMPDATLATLKIQPSEPRDSAVYFCASGFPRQTTDTQYFGPGTRLTVL.

This clonotype has just a few counts. V gene TRBV12-3 or TRBV12-4 combines with J gene TRBJ1-5; D not resolved. CDR3 length equals 15 residues. Trimming shortened V by 1 base and J by 6 bases, and 13 bases separated the two germline ends. This CDR3 is CASSLGSAGGQPQHF. DNA of the CDR3: TGTGCCAGCAGTTTAGGGTCCGCGGGCGGTCAGCCCCAGCATTTT.

This clonotype was recorded many times. The gene calls are TRBV27 and TRBJ2-3; the D gene is possibly TRBD2 (5 bases). The CDR3 extends over 13 amino acids. The V gene lost 4 bases and the J gene lost 4 bases, with 9 bases spanning the gap. The V gene's germline CDR1 is MNHEY and CDR2 SMNVEV (reference sequence). The CDR3 DNA reads TGTGCCAGCAGTTCATTTAGCGCAGATACGCAGTATTTT. Translation: CASSSFSADTQYF.

The rearrangement uses TRBV4-2 and TRBJ1-1; D perhaps matches TRBD1 (6 bases). The CDR3 contains 13 residues. Germline V CDR1 and CDR2: LGHNA, YNFKEQ. Trimming cost V 2 bases and J 4 bases, with 8 bases left between them. CDR3 sequence (DNA): TGTGCCAGCAGCCAAAGGGGGGGCACTGAAGCTTTCTTT. Amino acid sequence: CASSQRGGTEAFF.

The chain links TRBV27 to TRBJ1-1; 9 bases are shared with TRBD1. Germline V CDR1 and CDR2: MNHEY, SMNVEV (reference sequence). CDR3 length: 15 residues. J gave up 4 bases and V 5 bases, and 8 bases lay outside the gene matches. The CDR3 region is CASSPRGTGSTEAFF. CDR3 DNA sequence: TGTGCCAGCAGTCCTCGAGGGACAGGGAGCACTGAAGCTTTCTTT.

The CDR3: CASSLTAVGTGINQPQHF. The CDR3 nucleotides are TGTGCCAGCAGCTTGACTGCGGTCGGGACAGGAATTAATCAGCCCCAGCATTTT. The V and J genes are TRBV5-8 and TRBJ1-5; 8 bases align to TRBD1. CDR3 size: 18 residues. CDR1 is SGHTS and CDR2 is YDEGEE in the germline V gene. The V segment lost 1 base and the J segment 4 bases; nucleotides outside the gene matches: 13.